This T cell receptor (beta chain) was profiled in a study of regulatory T cells in long-lasting Graves disease. Notes on the study in general: For persistent Graves' patients, TCR diversity was lower than for newly diagnosed ones.

CDR3 regions were amplified by Arm-PCR using iRepertoire HTBI primers to build TCR beta libraries. TCRdb reprocessed the multiplex PCR reads with MiXCR, giving one entry per CDR3 protein. There are over 300,000 distinct CDR3 sequences in the sample; 20% occur only once, and less than 35% lies in the top ten. Time point meaning: persistent/refractory GD, antithyroid drugs over 5 years with positive TRAb. Making the TCR library involved RNA that had been extracted from PBMCs. The guidelines of the American Thyroid Association were the basis for diagnosing Graves' disease. The V end was cut by 3 bases, the J end by 8 bases, with 16 bases between. Germline V lookup: CDR1 KGHDR, CDR2 SFDVKD. There are 15 residues in the CDR3. Remarks on this clonotype: Its antigen is unidentified.

The sample in question was peripheral blood mononuclear cells (PBMCs), obtained when the disease was refractory, from a patient treated with antithyroid drugs. This receptor was identified in a female donor with Graves disease. The V call is TRBV24-1, the J call TRBJ2-1; D assignment may be TRBD1 or TRBD2 (5 bases each). The CDR3 is CATSDATGPLDEQFF. The CDR3 region has the DNA TGTGCCACCAGTGATGCTACGGGACCATTGGATGAGCAGTTCTTC.